This TCR beta chain was sequenced in a study of CD8+ T cells in alopecia areata. Study information: Treated patients received oral tofacitinib, 5 to 10 mg twice daily. Tofacitinib treatment spanned 6 to 18 months, with 6 months off drug afterward.

Peripheral blood samples and lesional scalp punch biopsies were obtained from alopecia areata patients. Once RNA had been extracted, it was reverse transcribed into cDNA to act as the sequencing template. Assay: immunoSEQ multiplex PCR; the TCRdb copy retains only in-frame clones and omits some. The sample has about 160,000 clones, about nine tenths seen once. This sequence originates from a human donor with alopecia areata. Here the sequenced sample was CD8+ T cells sorted from blood, taken at week 0.

CDR3 amino acids: CASSIGAPFSYEQYF. In nucleotides, the CDR3 is TGTGCCAGTAGTATTGGGGCACCATTCTCCTACGAGCAGTACTTC. V and J are TRBV19 and TRBJ2-7; TRBD1 might be the D (5 bases). Per the germline V gene, CDR1 is LNHDA and CDR2 is SQIVND (reference sequence). Trimming took off 3 bases at V and 0 bases at J, with 12 bases between the two ends. The CDR3 runs 15 residues.